This T cell receptor (beta chain) was recovered during a study of OX40 agonist ivuxolimab in advanced cancers. Turning to the study itself: Three patients had partial responses: one hepatocellular carcinoma, two cutaneous melanoma.

The study's findings and limits: The average count of expanded clones was higher among CD8+ T cells than among CD4+.

Sequenced by immunoSEQ multiplex PCR; TCRdb stores in-frame clones only, minus some. In the table there are fewer than 85,000 clones, nearly 90% of which are singletons. The CDR3 loop spans 12 amino acids. CDR1 and CDR2 from the germline V gene are MNHNY and SVGAGI (reference sequence). With 8 bases clipped from V and 6 bases from J, the junction kept 4 bases outside the gene matches. This clone was observed a single time. No antigen is known for it. This receptor was obtained from an adult with an advanced solid tumor such as melanoma, head and neck, liver or kidney cancer. This specimen consisted of CD4+ or CD8+ T cells sorted from blood, obtained in a trial of the OX40 agonist ivuxolimab. The chain joins TRBV6-6 to TRBJ1-1; 9 bases align to TRBD1. The CDR3 DNA reads as TGTGCCAGCTTGACAGGGGGGGCTGAAGCTTTCTTT. Translated: CASLTGGAEAFF.